The rows below give T cell receptor beta chains drawn from one sample of a study of OX40 agonist ivuxolimab in advanced cancers. Profiled with immunoSEQ multiplex PCR; TCRdb holds only in-frame clones, not every one. The table includes some 50,000 clones, around 89% detected once. The sample was CD4+ or CD8+ T cells sorted from blood, taken in a trial of the OX40 agonist ivuxolimab. Source of these receptors: an adult with an advanced solid tumor such as melanoma, head and neck, liver or kidney cancer. Each CDR3 is given with its conserved first and last residue. D genes are given only for firm matches. Where a row states a size, it is once, few, many or the class of an expanded clone; other rows omit it.

TRBJ2-4,TRBV10-3,TRBD1,NA,TGTGCCACCCTTGGGACAGAAAACATTCAGTACTTC,CATLGTENIQYF
TRBJ2-7,TRBV21-1,NA,NA,TGTGCCAGCAGCAAAGCGCTGAGGGCAGTCACCTACGAGCAGTACTTC,CASSKALRAVTYEQYF
TRBJ1-1,TRBV30,NA,NA,TGTGCCTGGGCAGGGCCCCGGGGAGCTTTCTTT,CAWAGPRGAFF
TRBJ1-5,TRBV4-1,TRBD1,NA,TGCGCCAGCAGCCACCCCAGGGGGCAGGAGGGTCAGCCCCAGCATTTT,CASSHPRGQEGQPQHF
TRBJ2-1,TRBV6-6,NA,NA,TGTGCCGCGGAGAGGGGCGGCAATGAGCAGTTCTTC,CAAERGGNEQFF
TRBJ2-7,TRBV28,TRBD2,NA,TGTGCCAGCAGCCTTAGCGGGAGGGCCTACGAGCAGTACTTC,CASSLSGRAYEQYF
TRBJ2-3,TRBV5-1,NA,NA,TGCGCCAGCAGCTTGGACGGAACTAGCACAGATACGCAGTATTTT,CASSLDGTSTDTQYF
TRBJ1-1,TRBV6-1,NA,once,TGTGCCAGCAGTGAAGCCATCGGCACTGAAGCTTTCTTT,CASSEAIGTEAFF
TRBJ1-1,TRBV28,NA,NA,TGTGCCAGCAGTTCGACGGGGGGTGGCGCTTTCTTT,CASSSTGGGAFF
TRBJ2-7,TRBV7-9,NA,NA,TGTGCCAGCAGCTTTGACAGCTACGAGCAGTACTTC,CASSFDSYEQYF
TRBJ2-5,TRBV19,TRBD2,NA,TGTGCTTCGGGGGAGCGGGAGGGCCTGAAGACCCAGTACTTC,CASGEREGLKTQYF
TRBJ1-2,TRBV4-1,TRBD1,NA,TGCGCCAGCAGACAAGGACAGGGGGCGGACGGCTACACCTTC,CASRQGQGADGYTF
TRBJ2-1,TRBV6-5,NA,NA,TGTGCCAGCAATTTCCCCTACAATGAGCAGTTCTTC,CASNFPYNEQFF
TRBJ2-2,TRBV11-2,NA,NA,TGTGCCAGCAGCCTCGTGGCCGGGGAGCTGTTTTTT,CASSLVAGELFF
TRBJ2-1,TRBV29-1,NA,NA,TGCAGCGTTGATGGAGAGCGGTATGAGCAGTTCTTC,CSVDGERYEQFF
TRBJ1-4,TRBV5-6,NA,NA,TGTGCCAGCAGCTCGGGCAGCAATAATGAAAAACTGTTTTTT,CASSSGSNNEKLFF
TRBJ1-4,TRBV25-1,TRBD1,NA,TGTGCCAGCAGTGAATCTAGGGACAGGGACCGAACTAATGAAAAACTGTTTTTT,CASSESRDRDRTNEKLFF